The rows below give T cell receptor beta chains drawn from one sample of a study of CD8+CD57+ T cells in acquired aplastic anemia. TCRdb reanalysed the reads using MiXCR and keeps one entry per CDR3 protein. The sample consists of more than 95,000 distinct CDR3 sequences, almost 40% of them appearing once. What was sequenced was sorted CD4+, CD8+, or CD8+CD57+ T cells (not recorded which) from PBMCs. The receptors derive from a human donor with aplastic anemia. The CDR3 runs from the conserved cysteine through the conserved F or W. The order of the fields is clone size, V gene, CDR3 protein. Clone size appears in some rows only: once, few, many, or a class for an expanded clone.

clone size: NA
V gene: TRBV19
CDR3 protein: CASSIDHGGADVGAFF

clone size: many
V gene: TRBV12-3/TRBV12-4
CDR3 protein: CASSLGGGAGGNTIYF

clone size: few
V gene: TRBV15
CDR3 protein: CATSSGYEQYF

clone size: many
V gene: TRBV19
CDR3 protein: CASSIASLNSPLHF

clone size: NA
V gene: TRBV24-1
CDR3 protein: CATRQAVTGALFF

clone size: many
V gene: TRBV20-1
CDR3 protein: CSGSVHGMNTEAFF

clone size: many
V gene: TRBV15
CDR3 protein: CATSREKGAIYGYTF

clone size: NA
V gene: TRBV24-1
CDR3 protein: CATSDLTGVSYEQYF

clone size: many
V gene: TRBV7-2
CDR3 protein: CASSPRTGEGEKLFF

clone size: many
V gene: TRBV21-1
CDR3 protein: CASSPGGQPPYIPYNEQFF

clone size: NA
V gene: TRBV29-1
CDR3 protein: CSVEDLQQNYGYTF

clone size: few
V gene: TRBV29-1
CDR3 protein: CSVEGMTSGSRSYNEQFF

clone size: many
V gene: TRBV19
CDR3 protein: CASSIVSRGNSPLHF

clone size: NA
V gene: TRBV6-1
CDR3 protein: CAGKQGAGEKLFF

clone size: many
V gene: TRBV7-9
CDR3 protein: CASSFQGRGTEAFF

clone size: NA
V gene: TRBV15
CDR3 protein: CATGKGDSPLHF

clone size: NA
V gene: TRBV19
CDR3 protein: CASRAGGRSYGYTF

clone size: many
V gene: TRBV7-9
CDR3 protein: CASSSGRGASQPQHF

clone size: NA
V gene: TRBV19
CDR3 protein: CATTGYTDAFF

clone size: NA
V gene: TRBV24-1
CDR3 protein: CATSDRLAGGPQHF

clone size: many
V gene: TRBV4-2
CDR3 protein: CASSPLSGADTQYF

clone size: many
V gene: TRBV19
CDR3 protein: CASSIHGRVDTEAFF

clone size: many
V gene: TRBV7-2
CDR3 protein: CASSFGNNQPQHF

clone size: NA
V gene: TRBV19
CDR3 protein: CASGIPSIAYDSPLHF

clone size: few
V gene: TRBV19
CDR3 protein: CARSEGGQPQHF

clone size: NA
V gene: TRBV10-3
CDR3 protein: CASRDREDTEAFF

clone size: many
V gene: TRBV7-7
CDR3 protein: CASSRRGTDTQYF

clone size: many
V gene: TRBV24-1
CDR3 protein: CATSDPSATGSEQYF

clone size: NA
V gene: TRBV29-1
CDR3 protein: CSVEDPSQISEQYF

clone size: many
V gene: TRBV2
CDR3 protein: CASSVLGVSNQPQHF

clone size: many
V gene: TRBV6-1
CDR3 protein: CATYRGNGYTF

clone size: NA
V gene: TRBV7-2
CDR3 protein: CASARQGVGEAFF

clone size: NA
V gene: TRBV29-1
CDR3 protein: CSVGTQNIQYF

clone size: many
V gene: TRBV9
CDR3 protein: CASSAGQGAPNEQFF

clone size: NA
V gene: TRBV25-1
CDR3 protein: CASKEGALLSNQPQHF

clone size: medium-sized
V gene: TRBV7-2
CDR3 protein: CASSGRASYEQYF